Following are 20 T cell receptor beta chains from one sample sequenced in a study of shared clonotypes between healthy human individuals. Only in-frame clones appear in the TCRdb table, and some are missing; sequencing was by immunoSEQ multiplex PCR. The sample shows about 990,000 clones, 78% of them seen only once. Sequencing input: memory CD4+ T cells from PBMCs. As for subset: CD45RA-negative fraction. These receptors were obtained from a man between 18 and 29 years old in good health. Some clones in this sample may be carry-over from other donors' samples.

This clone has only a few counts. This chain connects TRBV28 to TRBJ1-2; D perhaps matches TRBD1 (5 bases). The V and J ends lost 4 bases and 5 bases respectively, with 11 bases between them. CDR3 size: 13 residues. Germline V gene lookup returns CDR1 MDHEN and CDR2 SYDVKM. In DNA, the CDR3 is TGTGCCAGCAGTTGGGGGACTGCATATGGCTACACCTTC. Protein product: CASSWGTAYGYTF.

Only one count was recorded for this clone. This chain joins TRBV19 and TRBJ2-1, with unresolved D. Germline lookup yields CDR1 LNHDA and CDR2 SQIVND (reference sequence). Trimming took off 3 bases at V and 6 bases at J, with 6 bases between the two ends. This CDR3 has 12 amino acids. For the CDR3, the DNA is TGTGCCAGTAGTATTTTCTCCAATGAGCAGTTCTTC. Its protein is CASSIFSNEQFF.

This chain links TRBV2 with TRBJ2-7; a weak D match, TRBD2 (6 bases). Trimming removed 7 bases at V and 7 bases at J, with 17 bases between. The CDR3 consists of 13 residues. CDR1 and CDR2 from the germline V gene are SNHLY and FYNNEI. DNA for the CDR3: TGTGCCAGCACGGCTAGCGCCCGTGGGGAGCAGTACTTC. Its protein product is CASTASARGEQYF. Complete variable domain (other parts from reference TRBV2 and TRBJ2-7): EPEVTQTPSHQVTQMGQEVILRCVPISNHLYFYWYRQILGQKVEFLVSFYNNEISEKSEIFDDQFSVERPDGSNFTLKIRSTKLEDSAMYFCASTASARGEQYFGPGTRLTVT.

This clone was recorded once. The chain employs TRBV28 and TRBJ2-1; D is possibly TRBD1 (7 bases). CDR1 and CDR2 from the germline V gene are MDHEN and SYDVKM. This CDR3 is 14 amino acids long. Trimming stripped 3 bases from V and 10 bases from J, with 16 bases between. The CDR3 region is CASSFSRLGGEQFF. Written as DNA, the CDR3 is TGTGCCAGCAGTTTCTCCCGACTAGGGGGCGAGCAGTTCTTC.

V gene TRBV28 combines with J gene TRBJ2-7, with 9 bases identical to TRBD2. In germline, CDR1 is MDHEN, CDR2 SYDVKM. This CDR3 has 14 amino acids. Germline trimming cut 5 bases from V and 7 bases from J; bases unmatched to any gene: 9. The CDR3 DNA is TGTGCCAGCAGTCCTGCGGGAGGGCCGGGGGAGCAGTACTTC. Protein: CASSPAGGPGEQYF.

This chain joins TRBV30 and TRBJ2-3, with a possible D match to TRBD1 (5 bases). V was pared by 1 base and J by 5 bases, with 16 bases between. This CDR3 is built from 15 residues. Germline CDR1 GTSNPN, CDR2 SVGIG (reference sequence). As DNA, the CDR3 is TGTGCCTGGAGTGGGAAAAGGGGCACACGAGATACGCAGTATTTT. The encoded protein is CAWSGKRGTRDTQYF.

The chain's CDR3 is CASSLSRAGDTQYF. DNA of the CDR3: TGTGCCAGCAGTTTGAGCCGGGCGGGAGATACGCAGTATTTT. The V and J genes are TRBV28 and TRBJ2-3; D might be TRBD2 (5 bases). V gave up 3 bases and J gave up 5 bases, with 12 bases separating them. Germline values: CDR1 MDHEN, CDR2 SYDVKM. This CDR3 is built from 14 residues.

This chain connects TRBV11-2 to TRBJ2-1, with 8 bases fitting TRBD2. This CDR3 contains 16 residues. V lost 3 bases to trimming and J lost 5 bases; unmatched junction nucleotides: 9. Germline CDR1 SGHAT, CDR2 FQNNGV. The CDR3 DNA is TGTGCCAGCAGCTTTTCTTGGACTAGCCTGAACAATGAGCAGTTCTTC. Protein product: CASSFSWTSLNNEQFF.

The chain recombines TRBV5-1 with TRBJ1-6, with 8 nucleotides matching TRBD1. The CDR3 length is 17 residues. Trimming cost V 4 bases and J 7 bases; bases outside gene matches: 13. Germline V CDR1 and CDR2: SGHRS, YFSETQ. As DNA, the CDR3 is TGCGCCAGCAGCGATCTACAGGGGGATGGGATCAATTCACCCCTCCACTTT. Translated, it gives CASSDLQGDGINSPLHF.

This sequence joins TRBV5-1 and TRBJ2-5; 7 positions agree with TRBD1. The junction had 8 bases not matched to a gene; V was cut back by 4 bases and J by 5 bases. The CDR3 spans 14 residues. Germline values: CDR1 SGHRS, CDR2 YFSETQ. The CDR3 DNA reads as TGCGCCAGCAGCCCGAGGGGGCAGGGGGAGACCCAGTACTTC. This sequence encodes CASSPRGQGETQYF.

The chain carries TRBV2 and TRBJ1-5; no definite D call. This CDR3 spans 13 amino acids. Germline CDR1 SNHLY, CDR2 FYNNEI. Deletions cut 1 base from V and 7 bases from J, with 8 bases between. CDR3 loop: CASSEVGGQPQHF. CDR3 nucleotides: TGTGCCAGCAGTGAAGTTGGAGGGCAGCCCCAGCATTTT.

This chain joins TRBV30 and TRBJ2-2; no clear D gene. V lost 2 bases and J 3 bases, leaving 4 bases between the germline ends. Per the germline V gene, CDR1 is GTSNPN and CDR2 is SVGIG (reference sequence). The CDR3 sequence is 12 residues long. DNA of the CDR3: TGTGCCTGGAGTACCTACACCGGGGAGCTGTTTTTT. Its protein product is CAWSTYTGELFF.

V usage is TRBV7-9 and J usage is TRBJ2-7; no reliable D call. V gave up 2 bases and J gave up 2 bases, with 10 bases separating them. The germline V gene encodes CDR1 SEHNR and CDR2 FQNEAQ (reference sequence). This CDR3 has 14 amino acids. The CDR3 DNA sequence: TGTGCCAGCAGCTTACAGACGGGTCCCTACGAGCAGTACTTC. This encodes CASSLQTGPYEQYF. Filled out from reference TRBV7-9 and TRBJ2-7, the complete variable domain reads DTGVSQNPRHKITKRGQNVTFRCDPISEHNRLYWYRQTLGQGPEFLTYFQNEAQLEKSRLLSDRFSAERPKGSFSTLEIQRTEQGDSAMYLCASSLQTGPYEQYFGPGTRLTVT.

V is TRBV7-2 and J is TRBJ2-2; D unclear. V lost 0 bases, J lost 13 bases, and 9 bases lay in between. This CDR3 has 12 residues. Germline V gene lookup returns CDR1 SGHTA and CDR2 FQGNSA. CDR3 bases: TGTGCCAGCAGCTTAGCTACGTTGGGGCTGTTTTTT. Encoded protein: CASSLATLGLFF.

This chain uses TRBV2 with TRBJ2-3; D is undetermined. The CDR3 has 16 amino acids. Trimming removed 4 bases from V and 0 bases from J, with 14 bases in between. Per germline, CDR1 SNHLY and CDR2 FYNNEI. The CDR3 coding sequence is TGTGCCAGCAGTGCCTACTTGGCCACTAGCACAGATACGCAGTATTTT. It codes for CASSAYLATSTDTQYF.

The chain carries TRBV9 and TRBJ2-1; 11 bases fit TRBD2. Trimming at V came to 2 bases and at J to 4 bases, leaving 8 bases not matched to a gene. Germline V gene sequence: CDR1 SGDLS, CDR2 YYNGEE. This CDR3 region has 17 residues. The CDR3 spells CASSVDSGRAGYNEQFF. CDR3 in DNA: TGTGCCAGCAGCGTGGATAGCGGGAGGGCGGGGTACAATGAGCAGTTCTTC.

The chain's CDR3 is CASSVLGSTDTQYF. The CDR3, as DNA: TGTGCCAGCAGTGTTTTGGGTAGCACAGATACGCAGTATTTT. This rearrangement joins TRBV2 to TRBJ2-3; D is unresolved. V lost 4 bases, J lost 0 bases, and 8 bases lay in between. Germline V gene sequence: CDR1 SNHLY, CDR2 FYNNEI. The CDR3 loop spans 14 amino acids.

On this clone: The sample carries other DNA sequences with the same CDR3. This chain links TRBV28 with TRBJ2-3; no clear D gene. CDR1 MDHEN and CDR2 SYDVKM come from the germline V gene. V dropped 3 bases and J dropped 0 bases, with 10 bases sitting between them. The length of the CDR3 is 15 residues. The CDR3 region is CASSFLGGSTDTQYF. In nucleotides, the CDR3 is TGTGCCAGCAGTTTTCTGGGTGGGAGCACAGATACGCAGTATTTT.

This CDR3 reads CSVEDLRSTGELFF. In nucleotides, the CDR3 is TGCAGCGTTGAAGATCTGCGGAGCACCGGGGAGCTGTTTTTT. This chain connects TRBV29-1 to TRBJ2-2; the D is unclear. V lost 0 bases, J lost 4 bases, and 9 bases lay in between. This CDR3 comprises 14 residues. Per the germline V gene, CDR1 is SQVTM and CDR2 is ANQGSEA.

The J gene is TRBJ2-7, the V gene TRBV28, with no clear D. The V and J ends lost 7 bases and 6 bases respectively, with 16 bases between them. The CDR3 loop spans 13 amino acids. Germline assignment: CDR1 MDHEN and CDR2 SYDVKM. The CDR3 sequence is CASTAYGRAEQYF. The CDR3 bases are TGTGCCAGCACCGCATATGGTCGAGCCGAGCAGTACTTC. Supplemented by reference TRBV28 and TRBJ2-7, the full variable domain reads DVKVTQSSRYLVKRTGEKVFLECVQDMDHENMFWYRQDPGLGLRLIYFSYDVKMKEKGDIPEGYSVSREKKERFSLILESASTNQTSMYLCASTAYGRAEQYFGPGTRLTVT.